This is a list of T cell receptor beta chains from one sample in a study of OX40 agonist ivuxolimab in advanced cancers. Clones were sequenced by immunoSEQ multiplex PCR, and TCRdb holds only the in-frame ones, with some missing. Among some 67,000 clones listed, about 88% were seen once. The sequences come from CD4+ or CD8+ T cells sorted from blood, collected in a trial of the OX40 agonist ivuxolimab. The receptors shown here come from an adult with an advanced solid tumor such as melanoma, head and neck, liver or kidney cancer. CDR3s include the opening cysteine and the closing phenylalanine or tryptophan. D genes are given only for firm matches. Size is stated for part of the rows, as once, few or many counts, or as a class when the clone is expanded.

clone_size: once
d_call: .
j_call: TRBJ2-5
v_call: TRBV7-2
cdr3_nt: TGTGCCAGCAGCCTCCAGTACTTC
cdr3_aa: CASSLQYF

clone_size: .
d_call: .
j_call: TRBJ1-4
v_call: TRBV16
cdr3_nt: TGTGCCAGCAGCCAATCAATGGGGTCGAAGGAAGAAAAACTGTTTTTT
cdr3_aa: CASSQSMGSKEEKLFF

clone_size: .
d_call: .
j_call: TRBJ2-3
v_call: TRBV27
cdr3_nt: TGTGCCAGCAGTTTTACGGGCACAGATACGCAGTATTTT
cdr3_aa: CASSFTGTDTQYF

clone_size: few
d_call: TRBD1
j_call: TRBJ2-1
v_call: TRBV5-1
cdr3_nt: TGCGCCAGCAGCTTGACAGGGGCCTTAAATGAGCAGTTCTTC
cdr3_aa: CASSLTGALNEQFF

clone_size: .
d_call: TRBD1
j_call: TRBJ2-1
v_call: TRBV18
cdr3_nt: TGTGCCAGCTCACCCACATCAAGCGGGACAGGGGGCTACAATGAGCAGTTCTTC
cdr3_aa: CASSPTSSGTGGYNEQFF

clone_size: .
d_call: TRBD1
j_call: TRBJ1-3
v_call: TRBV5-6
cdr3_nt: TGTGCCAGCAGCCTGGGGACAGTCTCTGGAAACACCATATATTTT
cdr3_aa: CASSLGTVSGNTIYF

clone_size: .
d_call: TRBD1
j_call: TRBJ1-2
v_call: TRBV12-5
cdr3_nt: TGTGCTAGTGGTTTGTACCCAGCGCAGGGGGCGGATGGCTACACCTTC
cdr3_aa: CASGLYPAQGADGYTF

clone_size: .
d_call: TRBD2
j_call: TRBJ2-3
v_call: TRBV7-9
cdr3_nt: TGTGCCAGCAGCTCGCAGGGACTAGCGGGGGCCACAGATACGCAGTATTTT
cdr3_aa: CASSSQGLAGATDTQYF

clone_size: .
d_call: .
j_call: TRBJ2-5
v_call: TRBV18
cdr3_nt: TGTGCCAGCTCACCAAGAACGTTCGAGACCCAGTACTTC
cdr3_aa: CASSPRTFETQYF

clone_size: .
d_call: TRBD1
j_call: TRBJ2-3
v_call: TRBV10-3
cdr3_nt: TGTGCCATCAGTGAGATGGGACAGGCAACAGATACGCAGTATTTT
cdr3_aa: CAISEMGQATDTQYF

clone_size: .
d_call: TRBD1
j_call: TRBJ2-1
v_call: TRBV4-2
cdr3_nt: TGTGCCAGCAGCCAAGAGGGGACAGGGTCTAATGAGCAGTTCTTC
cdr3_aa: CASSQEGTGSNEQFF

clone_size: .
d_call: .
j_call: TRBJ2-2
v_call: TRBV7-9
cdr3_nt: TGTGCCAGCAGGATCGACAGGAACACCGGGGAGCTGTTTTTT
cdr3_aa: CASRIDRNTGELFF

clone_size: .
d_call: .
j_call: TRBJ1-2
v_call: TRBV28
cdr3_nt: TGTGCCAGCAGTCGAACCGTCCGTGGCCGTTTGAACTATGGCTACACCTTC
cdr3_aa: CASSRTVRGRLNYGYTF

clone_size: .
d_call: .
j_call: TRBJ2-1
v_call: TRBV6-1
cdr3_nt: TGTGCCACAGGGCGTGAGCAGTTCTTC
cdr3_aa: CATGREQFF

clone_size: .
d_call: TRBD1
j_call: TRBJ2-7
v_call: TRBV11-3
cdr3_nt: TGTGCCAGCAGCGGCCGGACAGGGGTTGGGACCAACGAGCAGTACTTC
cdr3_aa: CASSGRTGVGTNEQYF

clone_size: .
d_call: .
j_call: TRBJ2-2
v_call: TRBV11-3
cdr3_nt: TGTGCCAGCAGCTTTCACGGAGGGGGCGCCACCGGGGAGCTGTTTTTT
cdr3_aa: CASSFHGGGATGELFF

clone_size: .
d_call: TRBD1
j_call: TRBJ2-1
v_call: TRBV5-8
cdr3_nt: TGTGCCAGCAGTAACGGACAGGGCCAATACAATGAGCAGTTCTTC
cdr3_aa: CASSNGQGQYNEQFF

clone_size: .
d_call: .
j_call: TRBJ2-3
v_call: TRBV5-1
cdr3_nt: TGCGCCAGCAGCTTGGTTCCAGATAGCACAGATACGCAGTATTTT
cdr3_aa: CASSLVPDSTDTQYF

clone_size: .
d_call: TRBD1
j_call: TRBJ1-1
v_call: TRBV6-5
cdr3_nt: TGTGCCAGCAGCAAACCGACAGGGACGAACACTGAAGCTTTCTTT
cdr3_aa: CASSKPTGTNTEAFF

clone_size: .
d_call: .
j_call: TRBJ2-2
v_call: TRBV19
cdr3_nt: TGTGCCACCACCCCGGGGGTCACCGGGGAGCTGTTTTTT
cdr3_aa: CATTPGVTGELFF

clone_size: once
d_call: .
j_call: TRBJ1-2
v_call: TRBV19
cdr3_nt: TGTGCCAGTAGCGAACAGCACAACTATGGCTACACCTTC
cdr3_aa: CASSEQHNYGYTF

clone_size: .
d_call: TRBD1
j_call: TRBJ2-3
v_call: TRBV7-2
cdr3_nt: TGTGCCAGCAGCCCCTGGGACAGGGGTTTAACAGATACGCAGTATTTT
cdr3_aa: CASSPWDRGLTDTQYF

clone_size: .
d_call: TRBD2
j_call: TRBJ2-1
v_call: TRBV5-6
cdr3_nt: TGTGCCAGCAGCTCGGGGGGGACTAGCTACAATGAGCAGTTCTTC
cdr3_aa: CASSSGGTSYNEQFF

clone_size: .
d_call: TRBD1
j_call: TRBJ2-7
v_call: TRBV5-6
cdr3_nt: TGTGCCAGCAGCCCACGGGACAGGGGCCACGAGCAGTACTTC
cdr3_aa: CASSPRDRGHEQYF

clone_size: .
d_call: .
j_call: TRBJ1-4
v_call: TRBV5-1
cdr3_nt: TGCGCCAGCAGCCGGGGGCAGGCCAATGAAAAACTGTTTTTT
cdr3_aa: CASSRGQANEKLFF

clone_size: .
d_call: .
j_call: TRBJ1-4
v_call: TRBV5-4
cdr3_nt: TGTGCCAGCAGCGGGCAGGGTAATGAAAAACTGTTTTTT
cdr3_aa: CASSGQGNEKLFF

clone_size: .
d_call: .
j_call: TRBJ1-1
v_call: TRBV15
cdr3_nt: TGTGCCACCAGCAGAGAGGGCCCTGAAGCTTTCTTT
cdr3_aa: CATSREGPEAFF

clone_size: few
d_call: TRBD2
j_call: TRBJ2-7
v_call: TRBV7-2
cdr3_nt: TGTGCCAGCAGCTTAGGATTGAGCGGGAGCATCTACGAGCAGTACTTC
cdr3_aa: CASSLGLSGSIYEQYF

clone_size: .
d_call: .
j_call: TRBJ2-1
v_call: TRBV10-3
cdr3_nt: TGTGCCATCAGAGGGACGGAATACAATGAGCAGTTCTTC
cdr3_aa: CAIRGTEYNEQFF

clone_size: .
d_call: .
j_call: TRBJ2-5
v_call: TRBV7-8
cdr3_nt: TGTGCCAGCAGCTCGGTCGGGTGGGAGACCCAGTACTTC
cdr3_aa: CASSSVGWETQYF

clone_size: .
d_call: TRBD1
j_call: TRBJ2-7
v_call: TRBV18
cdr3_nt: TGTGCCAGCTCACCGGCGACAGGGTACTACGAGCAGTACTTC
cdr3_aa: CASSPATGYYEQYF

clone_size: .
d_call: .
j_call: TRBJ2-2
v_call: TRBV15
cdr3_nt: TGTGCCACCAGCAGAGGTAAACCCGACACCGGGGAGCTGTTTTTT
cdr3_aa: CATSRGKPDTGELFF

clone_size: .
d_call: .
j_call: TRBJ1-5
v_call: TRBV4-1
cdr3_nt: TGCGCCAGCAGCCAAGAAGGAAGTAGCAATCAGCCCCAGCATTTT
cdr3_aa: CASSQEGSSNQPQHF

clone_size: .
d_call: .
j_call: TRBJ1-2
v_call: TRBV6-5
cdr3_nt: TGTGCCAGCAGTTACACAGCAACATACTATGGCTACACCTTC
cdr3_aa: CASSYTATYYGYTF

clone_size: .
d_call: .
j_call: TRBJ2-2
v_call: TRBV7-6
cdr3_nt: TGTGCCAGCAGCTTATGGGACAATCCAAACACCGGGGAGCTGTTTTTT
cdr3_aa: CASSLWDNPNTGELFF

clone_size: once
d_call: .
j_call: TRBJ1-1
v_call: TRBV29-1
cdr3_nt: TGCAGCGTTGATGGAGGGGGAGCTGAAGCTTTCTTT
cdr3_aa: CSVDGGGAEAFF

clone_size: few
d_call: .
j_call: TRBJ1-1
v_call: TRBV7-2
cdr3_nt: TGTGCCAGCAGCAACGTTTGGGGCCCTGAAGCTTTCTTT
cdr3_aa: CASSNVWGPEAFF

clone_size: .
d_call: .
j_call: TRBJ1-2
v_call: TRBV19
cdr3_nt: TGTGCCAGTAGTCCAAGCAGGGGAAGAAACTATGGCTACACCTTC
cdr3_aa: CASSPSRGRNYGYTF

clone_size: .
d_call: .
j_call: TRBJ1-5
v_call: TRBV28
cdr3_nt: TGTGCCAGCAACGACGGGATGAGGCGCAATCAGCCCCAGCATTTT
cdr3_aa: CASNDGMRRNQPQHF

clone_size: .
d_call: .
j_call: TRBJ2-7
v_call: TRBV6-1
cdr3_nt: TGTGCCAGCAGTGAATCCGACAGTCCTAGATACGAGCAGTACTTC
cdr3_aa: CASSESDSPRYEQYF

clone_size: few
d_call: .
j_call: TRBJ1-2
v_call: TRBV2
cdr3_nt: TGTGCCAGTGCAACAGGGATTAGTGGCTACACCTTC
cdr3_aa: CASATGISGYTF

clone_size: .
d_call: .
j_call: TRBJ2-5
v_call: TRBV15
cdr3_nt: TGTGCCACCAGCAGAAGCCCCTGGGGGGGCGGGGAGACCCAGTACTTC
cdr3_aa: CATSRSPWGGGETQYF

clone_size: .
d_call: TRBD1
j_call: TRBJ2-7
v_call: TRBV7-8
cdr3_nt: TGTGCCAGCAGCCCGCGGACAGGGGATTCCTACGAGCAGTACTTC
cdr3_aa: CASSPRTGDSYEQYF

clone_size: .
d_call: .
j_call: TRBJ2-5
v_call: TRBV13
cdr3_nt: TGTGCCAGCAGCCAAGGGGAGACCCAGTACTTC
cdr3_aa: CASSQGETQYF

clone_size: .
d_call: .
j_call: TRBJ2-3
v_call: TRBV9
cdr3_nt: TGTGCCAGCACTTATAACGTGGGAGCAAGCACAGATACGCAGTATTTT
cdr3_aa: CASTYNVGASTDTQYF

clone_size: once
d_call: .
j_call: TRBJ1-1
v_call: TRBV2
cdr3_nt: TGTGCCAGCAGTGTGGACGCCCCTGAAGCTTTCTTT
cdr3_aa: CASSVDAPEAFF